The 18 T cell receptor beta chains reported below all come from one sample, sequenced in a study of CD8 T cells in Susac syndrome. RNA was extracted with the RNeasy kit, and a quantity of 0.5 to 1 ug was reverse transcribed using random hexamers. Via MiXCR, TCRdb re-called the immunoSEQ multiplex PCR reads, giving one row per CDR3 protein. The sample has under 80,000 distinct CDR3 sequences; 90% to 95% are singletons. Sample: CD4+ T cells from PBMCs. All receptors come from a human donor with Susac syndrome.

This clonotype has just one count. The DNA of the CDR3 is TGTGCCAGTAGTAGGGGACAGGGGGCGAGGGAGCAGTACTTC. It encodes CASSRGQGAREQYF. The V and J genes are TRBV19 and TRBJ2-7; 12 bases map to TRBD1. The CDR3 has 14 residues. Per germline, CDR1 LNHDA and CDR2 SQIVND (reference sequence). Germline trimming cut 4 bases from V and 7 bases from J; bases unmatched to any gene: 5. Full variable domain (outside the CDR3, taken from reference TRBV19 and TRBJ2-7): DGGITQSPKYLFRKEGQNVTLSCEQNLNHDAMYWYRQDPGQGLRLIYYSQIVNDFQKGDIAEGYSVSREKKESFPLTVTSAQKNPTAFYLCASSRGQGAREQYFGPGTRLTVT.

This rearrangement joins TRBV19 to TRBJ1-5; D gene ambiguous. The V gene's germline CDR1 is LNHDA and CDR2 SQIVND (reference sequence). The CDR3 extends over 12 amino acids. The V end lost 1 base, the J end lost 13 bases, and 11 bases lay between the germline ends. The CDR3 sequence: CASSIAFGWQHF. Here the CDR3 DNA reads TGTGCCAGTAGTATAGCTTTTGGATGGCAGCATTTT.

Here the CDR3 DNA reads TGTGCCAGCAGCTCACAAAATGGGATCGGCAATGAGCAGTTCTTC. As protein: CASSSQNGIGNEQFF. The rearrangement links TRBV7-2 to TRBJ2-1; D is uncertain. CDR3 size: 15 residues. Trimming took 4 bases from V and 6 from J, leaving 16 bases between them. Germline loops: CDR1 SGHTA, CDR2 FQGNSA.

This clonotype was counted a single time. The chain combines TRBV7-2 with TRBJ2-3; 8 bases align to TRBD2. The CDR3 has 14 residues. V was clipped by 5 bases and J by 1 base; unmatched bases: 2. Germline CDR1 reads SGHTA; CDR2 reads FQGNSA. CDR3: CASSVGGGTDTQYF. The CDR3 DNA follows: TGTGCCAGCAGCGTCGGGGGGGGCACAGATACGCAGTATTTT.

The chain couples TRBV20-1 to TRBJ1-2, with TRBD1 as a possible D gene (6 bases). V was cut by 1 base and J by 4 bases, with 7 bases left in between. CDR1 and CDR2 from the germline V gene are DFQATT and SNEGSKA (reference sequence). The CDR3 totals 12 residues. The chain's CDR3 is CSARGTAYGYTF. The CDR3, as DNA: TGCAGTGCTAGAGGGACAGCCTATGGCTACACCTTC.

The rearrangement joins TRBV5-1 to TRBJ2-5; D unresolved. The CDR3 covers 14 residues. Germline V lookup: CDR1 SGHRS, CDR2 YFSETQ. V was cut by 3 bases and J by 2 bases, with 11 bases left in between. The DNA of the CDR3 is TGCGCCAGCAGCTACGGACGTATACAAGAGACCCAGTACTTC. The encoded protein is CASSYGRIQETQYF.

The genes are TRBV10-3 and TRBJ1-1; TRBD1 might be the D (6 bases). The V and J ends lost 6 bases and 6 bases respectively, with 23 bases between them. The germline gives CDR1 ENHRY, CDR2 SYGVKD. The CDR3 loop spans 16 amino acids. The CDR3 here is CAIRSSPSTGHPEAFF. DNA for the CDR3: TGTGCCATCAGGTCGAGCCCAAGTACAGGGCACCCTGAAGCTTTCTTT.

The chain uses TRBV29-1 and TRBJ2-7; TRBD1 might be the D (5 bases). V shed 4 bases and J shed 1 base, with 8 bases lying between them. Germline V gene data show CDR1 as SQVTM and CDR2 as ANQGSEA. The CDR3 is made up of 12 amino acids. CDR3 residues: CSVGGRSYEQYF. Written as DNA, the CDR3 is TGCAGCGTTGGGGGCAGATCCTACGAGCAGTACTTC.

V gene TRBV15 combines with J gene TRBJ1-5; D is unresolved. This CDR3 contains 17 residues. Trimming shortened V by 0 bases and J by 2 bases, and 14 bases separated the two germline ends. CDR1 and CDR2 from the germline V gene are LNHNV and YYDKDF (reference sequence). The CDR3: CATSRDTSGEGNQPQHF. Written as DNA, the CDR3 is TGTGCCACCAGCAGAGATACATCCGGGGAAGGCAATCAGCCCCAGCATTTT.

A note on this clonotype: Because it lacks the conserved phenylalanine or tryptophan at the end, this CDR3 is likely a read error. The rearrangement links TRBV7-2 to TRBJ1-1; TRBD1 matches at 9 bases. V shed 4 bases and J 7 bases; nucleotides not matched to a gene: 4. The CDR3 has 13 residues. Germline lookup yields CDR1 SGHTA and CDR2 FQGNSA. The CDR3 sequence: CASSSDRGNEAFL. The DNA of the CDR3 is TGTGCCAGCAGCTCAGACAGGGGGAATGAAGCTTTCCTT.

The rearrangement links TRBV13 to TRBJ2-3; 12 bases are shared with TRBD2. V lost 5 bases and J lost 0; bases outside the gene matches: 9. Looked up from germline, CDR1 is PRHDT and CDR2 is FYEKMQ (reference sequence). There are 18 residues in the CDR3. CDR3 loop: CASSPERGLAGSTDTQYF. CDR3 coding DNA: TGTGCCAGCAGCCCCGAGAGGGGACTAGCGGGCAGCACAGATACGCAGTATTTT.

V usage is TRBV18 and J usage is TRBJ2-7, with TRBD1 as a possible D gene (6 bases). This CDR3 is 14 amino acids long. Germline lookup yields CDR1 KGHSH and CDR2 LQKENI. Trimming stripped 5 bases from V and 4 bases from J, with 15 bases between. The CDR3 DNA sequence: TGTGCCAGCTCAAGGGCAGGGGTATCTTACGAGCAGTACTTC. It yields the protein CASSRAGVSYEQYF.

The chain carries TRBV7-2 and TRBJ2-2; D may be TRBD1 (5 bases). This CDR3 region has 14 residues. V lost 1 base and J 7 bases, leaving 10 bases between the germline ends. From germline, CDR1 is SGHTA and CDR2 FQGNSA. The CDR3 reads CASSLVGPNGELFF. The CDR3 bases are TGTGCCAGCAGCTTAGTGGGGCCGAACGGGGAGCTGTTTTTT.

The chain recombines TRBV28 with TRBJ2-1; TRBD2 agrees at 9 bases. The CDR3 spans 18 residues. CDR1 and CDR2 from the germline V gene are MDHEN and SYDVKM. The ends lost 7 bases at V and 7 bases at J; junction bases unmatched: 20. The CDR3 DNA is TGTGCCAGCACTCCCGGTGGGGTGGCGGGAGGGCCTCGGAATGAGCAGTTCTTC. Translation: CASTPGGVAGGPRNEQFF.

The J gene is TRBJ2-3, the V gene TRBV20-1; 7 bases are shared with TRBD2. V dropped 3 bases and J dropped 1; count of bases not matched to a gene: 4. The CDR3 runs 14 residues. Germline CDR1 is DFQATT and CDR2 is SNEGSKA (reference sequence). The DNA of the CDR3 is TGCAGTGCTAGTCCCAGCGGGGGCACAGATACGCAGTATTTT. This encodes CSASPSGGTDTQYF.

This rearrangement joins TRBV6-5 to TRBJ1-5, with D unresolved. This CDR3 has 14 amino acids. From germline, CDR1 is MNHEY and CDR2 SVGAGI. Between the trimmed V and J ends, which lost 4 bases and 2 bases, there was a span of 9 bases. The CDR3 loop is CASSSRGRNQPQHF. For the CDR3, the DNA is TGTGCCAGCAGTTCCCGCGGGCGCAATCAGCCCCAGCATTTT.

V gene TRBV19 combines with J gene TRBJ1-2; 7 bases align to TRBD1. The V and J ends lost 5 bases and 4 bases, in that order; junction bases with no gene match: 4. The CDR3 has 13 residues. Germline loops: CDR1 LNHDA, CDR2 SQIVND (reference sequence). The CDR3 loop reads CASSYRGGYGYTF. DNA of the CDR3: TGTGCCAGTAGTTACAGGGGCGGCTATGGCTACACCTTC.

The rearrangement joins TRBV7-2 to TRBJ2-1; 8 bases match TRBD1. This CDR3 region has 18 residues. Per the germline V gene, CDR1 is SGHTA and CDR2 is FQGNSA. Unmatched junction bases numbered 15, after V lost 1 base and J lost 7 bases. The CDR3: CASSLVSITGQVLNEQFF. The CDR3 region has the DNA TGTGCCAGCAGCTTAGTCTCGATAACGGGACAGGTTTTGAATGAGCAGTTCTTC.